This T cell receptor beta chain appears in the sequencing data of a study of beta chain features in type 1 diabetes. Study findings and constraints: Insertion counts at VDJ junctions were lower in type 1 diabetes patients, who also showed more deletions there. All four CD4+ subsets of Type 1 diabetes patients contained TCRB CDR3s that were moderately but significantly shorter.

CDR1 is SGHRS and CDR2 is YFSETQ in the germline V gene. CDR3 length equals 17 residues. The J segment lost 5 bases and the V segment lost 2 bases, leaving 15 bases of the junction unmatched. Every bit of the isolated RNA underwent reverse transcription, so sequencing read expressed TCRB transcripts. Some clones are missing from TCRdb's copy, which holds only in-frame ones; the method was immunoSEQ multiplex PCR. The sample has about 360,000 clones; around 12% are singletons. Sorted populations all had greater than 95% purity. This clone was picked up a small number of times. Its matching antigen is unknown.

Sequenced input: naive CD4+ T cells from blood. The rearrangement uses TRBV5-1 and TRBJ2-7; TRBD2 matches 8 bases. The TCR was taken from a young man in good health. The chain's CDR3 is CASSLSSRSGAGDEQYF. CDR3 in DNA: TGCGCCAGCAGCTTAAGTTCCAGGTCGGGAGCGGGGGACGAGCAGTACTTC.